Here is one T cell receptor beta chain with its context. Germline is not matched at one junction end, which may reflect a read error. Repertoires were generated with immunoSEQ multiplex PCR, while TCRdb's copy carries only in-frame clones and drops some. The sample yields about 400,000 clones, more than 75% seen once. Per germline, CDR1 SSHAT and CDR2 FNYEAQ (reference sequence). This CDR3 comprises 13 residues. The sample originates from a study of blood T cell repertoires in COVID-19. This sequence joins TRBV7-7 and TRBJ1-1; unclear D gene. The sequenced sample was PBMCs or T cells enriched from blood (not recorded which). The receptor comes from a woman in her 50s who had recovered from COVID-19. The CDR3 sequence: CASSRRWNTEAFF. The CDR3 DNA reads TGTGCTAGCAGCCGGAGGTGGAACACTGAAGCTTTCTTT.